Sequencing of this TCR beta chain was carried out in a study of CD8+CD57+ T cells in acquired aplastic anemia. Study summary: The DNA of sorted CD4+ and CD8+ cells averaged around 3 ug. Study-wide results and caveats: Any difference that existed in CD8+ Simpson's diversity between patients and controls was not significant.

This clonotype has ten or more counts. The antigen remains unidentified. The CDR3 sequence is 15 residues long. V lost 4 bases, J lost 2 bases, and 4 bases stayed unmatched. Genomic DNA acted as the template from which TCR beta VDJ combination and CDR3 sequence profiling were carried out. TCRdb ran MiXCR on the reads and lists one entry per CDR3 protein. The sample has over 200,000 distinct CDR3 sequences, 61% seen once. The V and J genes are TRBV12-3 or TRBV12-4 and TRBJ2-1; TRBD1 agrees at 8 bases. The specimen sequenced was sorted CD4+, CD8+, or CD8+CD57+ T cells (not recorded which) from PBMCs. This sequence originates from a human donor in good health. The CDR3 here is CASSSPDRAYNEQFF. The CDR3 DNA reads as TGTGCCAGCAGTTCCCCGGACAGGGCCTACAATGAGCAGTTCTTC.